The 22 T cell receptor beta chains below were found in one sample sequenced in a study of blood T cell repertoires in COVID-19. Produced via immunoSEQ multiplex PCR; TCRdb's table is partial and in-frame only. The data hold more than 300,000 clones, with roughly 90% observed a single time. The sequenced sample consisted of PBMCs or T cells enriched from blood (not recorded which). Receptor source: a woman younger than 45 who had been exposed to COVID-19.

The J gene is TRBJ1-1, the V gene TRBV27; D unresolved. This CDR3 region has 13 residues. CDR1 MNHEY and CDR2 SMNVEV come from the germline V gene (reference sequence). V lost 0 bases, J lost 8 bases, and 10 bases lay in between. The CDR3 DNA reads TGTGCCAGCAGTTTATCGCGGGAAGTAGAAGCTTTCTTT. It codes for CASSLSREVEAFF.

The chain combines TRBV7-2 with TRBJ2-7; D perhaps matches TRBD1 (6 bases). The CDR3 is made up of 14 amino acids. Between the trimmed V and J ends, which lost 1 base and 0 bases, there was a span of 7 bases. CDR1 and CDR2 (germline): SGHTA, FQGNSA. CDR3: CASSLGTASYEQYF. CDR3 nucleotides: TGTGCCAGCAGCTTAGGGACAGCCTCCTACGAGCAGTACTTC. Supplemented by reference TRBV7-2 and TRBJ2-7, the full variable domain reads GAGVSQSPSNKVTEKGKDVELRCDPISGHTALYWYRQSLGQGLEFLIYFQGNSAPDKSGLPSDRFSAERTGGSVSTLTIQRTQQEDSAVYLCASSLGTASYEQYFGPGTRLTVT.

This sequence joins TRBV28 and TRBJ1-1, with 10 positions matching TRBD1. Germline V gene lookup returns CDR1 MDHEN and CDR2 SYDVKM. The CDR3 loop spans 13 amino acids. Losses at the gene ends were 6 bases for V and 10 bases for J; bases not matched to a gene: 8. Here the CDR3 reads CASSTGQGVPAFF. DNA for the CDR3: TGTGCCAGCAGCACCGGACAGGGGGTTCCAGCTTTCTTT.

CDR3 DNA sequence: TGTGCCAGCAGCTTACAGGGGTCCTATGGCTACACCTTC. Its translation is CASSLQGSYGYTF. The chain is built from TRBV9 and TRBJ1-2; 7 nucleotides agree with TRBD1. The junction had 4 bases not matched to a gene; V was cut back by 4 bases and J by 4 bases. The CDR3 is 13 residues long. CDR1 is SGDLS, CDR2 YYNGEE, per germline.

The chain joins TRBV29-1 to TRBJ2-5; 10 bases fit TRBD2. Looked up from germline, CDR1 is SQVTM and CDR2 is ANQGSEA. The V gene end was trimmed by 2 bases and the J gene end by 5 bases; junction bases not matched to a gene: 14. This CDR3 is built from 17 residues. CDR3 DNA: TGCAGCGTTGAACCCGGCGAGCGGGGGGGCCGATTTGAGACCCAGTACTTC. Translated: CSVEPGERGGRFETQYF.

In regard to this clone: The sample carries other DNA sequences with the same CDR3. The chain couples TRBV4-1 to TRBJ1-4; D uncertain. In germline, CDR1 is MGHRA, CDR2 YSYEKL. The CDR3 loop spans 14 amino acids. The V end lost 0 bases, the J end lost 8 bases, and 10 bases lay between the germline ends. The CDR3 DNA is TGCGCCAGCAGCCAAGATCCCGAGAACGAAAAACTGTTTTTT. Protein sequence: CASSQDPENEKLFF.

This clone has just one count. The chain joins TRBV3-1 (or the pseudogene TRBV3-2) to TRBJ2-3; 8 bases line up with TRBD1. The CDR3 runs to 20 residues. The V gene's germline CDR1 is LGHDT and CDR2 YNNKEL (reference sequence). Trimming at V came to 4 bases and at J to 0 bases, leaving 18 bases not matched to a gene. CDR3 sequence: CASSLSSIVTRQGSTDTQYF. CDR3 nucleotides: TGTGCCAGCAGCCTCTCAAGTATTGTTACCCGACAGGGGAGCACAGATACGCAGTATTTT.

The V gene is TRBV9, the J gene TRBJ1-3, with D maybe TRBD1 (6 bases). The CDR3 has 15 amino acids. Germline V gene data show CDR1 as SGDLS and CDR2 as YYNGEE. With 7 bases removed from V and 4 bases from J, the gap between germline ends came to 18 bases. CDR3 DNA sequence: TGTGCCAGCGGGCCGGGGGGCTTGAAAGGAAACACCATATATTTT. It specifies CASGPGGLKGNTIYF.

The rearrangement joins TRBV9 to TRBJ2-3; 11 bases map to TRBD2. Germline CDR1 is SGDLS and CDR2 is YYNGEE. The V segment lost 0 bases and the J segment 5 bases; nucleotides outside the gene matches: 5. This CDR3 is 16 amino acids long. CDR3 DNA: TGTGCCAGCAGCGTAGGGGGACTAGCGGTAATAGATACGCAGTATTTT. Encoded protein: CASSVGGLAVIDTQYF.

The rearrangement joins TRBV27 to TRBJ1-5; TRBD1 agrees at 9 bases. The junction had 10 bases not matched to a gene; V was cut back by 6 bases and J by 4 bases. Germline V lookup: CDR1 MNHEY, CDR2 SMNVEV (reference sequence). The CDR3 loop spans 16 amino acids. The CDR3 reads CASRRQGDPRNQPQHF. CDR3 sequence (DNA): TGTGCCAGCAGAAGACAGGGGGATCCGCGGAATCAGCCCCAGCATTTT.

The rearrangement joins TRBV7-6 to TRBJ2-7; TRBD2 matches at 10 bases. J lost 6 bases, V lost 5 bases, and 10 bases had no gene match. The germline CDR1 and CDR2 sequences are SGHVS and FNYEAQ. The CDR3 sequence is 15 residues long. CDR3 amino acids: CASSPGLAGVGEQYF. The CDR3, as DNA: TGTGCCAGCAGCCCCGGCCTAGCGGGGGTCGGCGAGCAGTACTTC. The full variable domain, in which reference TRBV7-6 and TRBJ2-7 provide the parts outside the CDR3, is GAGVSQSPRYKVTKRGQDVALRCDPISGHVSLYWYRQALGQGPEFLTYFNYEAQQDKSGLPNDRFSAERPEGSISTLTIQRTEQRDSAMYRCASSPGLAGVGEQYFGPGTRLTVT.

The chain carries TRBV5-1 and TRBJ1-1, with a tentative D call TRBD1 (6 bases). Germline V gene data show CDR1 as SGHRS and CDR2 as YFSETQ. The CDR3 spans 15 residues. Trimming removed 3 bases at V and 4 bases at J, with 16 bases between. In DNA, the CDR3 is TGCGCCAGCAGCTACGGGACAAAAAGGGGCACTGAAGCTTTCTTT. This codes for CASSYGTKRGTEAFF.

The CDR3 DNA reads TGTGCCGTCGGGGCAGGGGTCAATCAGCCCCAGCATTTT. It specifies CAVGAGVNQPQHF. The rearrangement links TRBV15 to TRBJ1-5; possibly TRBD1 for D (6 bases). Germline V gene sequence: CDR1 LNHNV, CDR2 YYDKDF (reference sequence). CDR3 length equals 13 residues. Trimming pared 11 bases from V and 3 bases from J, leaving 14 bases between. The variable domain in full, completed from reference TRBV15 and TRBJ1-5, reads DAMVIQNPRYQVTQFGKPVTLSCSQTLNHNVMYWYQQKSSQAPKLLFHYYDKDFNNEADTPDNFQSRRPNTSFCFLDIRSPGLGDTAMYLCAVGAGVNQPQHFGDGTRLSIL.

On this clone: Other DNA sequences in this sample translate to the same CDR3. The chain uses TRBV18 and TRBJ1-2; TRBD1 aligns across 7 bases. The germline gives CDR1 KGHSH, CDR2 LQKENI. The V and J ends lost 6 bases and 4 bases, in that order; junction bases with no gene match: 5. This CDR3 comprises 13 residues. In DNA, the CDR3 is TGTGCCAGCTCGCCGGGACAGCGCTATGGCTACACCTTC. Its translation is CASSPGQRYGYTF.

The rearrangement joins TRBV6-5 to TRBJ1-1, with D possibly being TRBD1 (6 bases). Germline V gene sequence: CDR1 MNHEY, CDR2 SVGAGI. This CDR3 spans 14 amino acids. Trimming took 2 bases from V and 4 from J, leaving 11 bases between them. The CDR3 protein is CASSYGGGGTEAFF. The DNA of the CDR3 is TGTGCCAGCAGTTACGGGGGCGGGGGCACTGAAGCTTTCTTT.

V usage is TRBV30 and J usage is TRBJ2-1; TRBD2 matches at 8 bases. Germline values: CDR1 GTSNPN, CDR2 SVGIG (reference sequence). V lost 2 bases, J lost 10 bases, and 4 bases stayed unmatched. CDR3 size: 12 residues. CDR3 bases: TGTGCCTGGAGTCCGGAGCGGGGGGAGCAGTTCTTC. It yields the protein CAWSPERGEQFF.

CDR3 region: CASSLDRQRGYEQYF. Here the CDR3 DNA reads TGTGCCAGCAGCTTAGATAGGCAGCGGGGCTACGAGCAGTACTTC. The chain recombines TRBV7-2 with TRBJ2-7; 7 bases fit TRBD2. This CDR3 is 15 amino acids long. The germline CDR1 and CDR2 sequences are SGHTA and FQGNSA. Trimming removed 1 base from V and 3 bases from J; junction bases left unmatched: 6. Variable domain in full (rest from reference TRBV7-2 and TRBJ2-7): GAGVSQSPSNKVTEKGKDVELRCDPISGHTALYWYRQSLGQGLEFLIYFQGNSAPDKSGLPSDRFSAERTGGSVSTLTIQRTQQEDSAVYLCASSLDRQRGYEQYFGPGTRLTVT.

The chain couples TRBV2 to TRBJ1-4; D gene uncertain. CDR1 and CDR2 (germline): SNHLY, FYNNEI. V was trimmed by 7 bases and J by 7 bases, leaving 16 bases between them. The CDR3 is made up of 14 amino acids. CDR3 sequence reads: CASNRHDSVEKLFF. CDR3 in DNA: TGTGCCAGCAACCGACATGATTCAGTTGAAAAACTGTTTTTT.

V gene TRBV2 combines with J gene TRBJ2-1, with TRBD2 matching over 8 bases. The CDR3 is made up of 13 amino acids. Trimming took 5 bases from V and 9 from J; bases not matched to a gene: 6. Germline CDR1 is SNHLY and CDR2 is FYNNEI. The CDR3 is CASSSGGLGEQFF. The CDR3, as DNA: TGTGCCAGCAGTTCGGGGGGGCTGGGTGAGCAGTTCTTC. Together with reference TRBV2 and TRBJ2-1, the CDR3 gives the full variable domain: EPEVTQTPSHQVTQMGQEVILRCVPISNHLYFYWYRQILGQKVEFLVSFYNNEISEKSEIFDDQFSVERPDGSNFTLKIRSTKLEDSAMYFCASSSGGLGEQFFGPGTRLTVL.

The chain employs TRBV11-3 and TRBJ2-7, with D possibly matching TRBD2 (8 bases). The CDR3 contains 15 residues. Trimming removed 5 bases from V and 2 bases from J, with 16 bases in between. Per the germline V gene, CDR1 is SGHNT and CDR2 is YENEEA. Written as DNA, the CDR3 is TGTGCCAGCAGCCGCGGGGGGACAGATACCTACGAGCAGTACTTC. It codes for CASSRGGTDTYEQYF. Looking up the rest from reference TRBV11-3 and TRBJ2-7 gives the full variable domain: EAGVVQSPRYKIIEKKQPVAFWCNPISGHNTLYWYLQNLGQGPELLIRYENEEAVDDSQLPKDRFSAERLKGVDSTLKIQPAELGDSAVYLCASSRGGTDTYEQYFGPGTRLTVT.

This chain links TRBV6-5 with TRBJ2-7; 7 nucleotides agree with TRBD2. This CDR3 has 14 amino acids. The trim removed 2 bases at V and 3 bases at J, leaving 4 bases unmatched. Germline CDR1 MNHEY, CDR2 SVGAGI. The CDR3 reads CASSYREGSYEQYF. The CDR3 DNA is TGTGCCAGCAGTTACAGGGAGGGGAGCTACGAGCAGTACTTC.

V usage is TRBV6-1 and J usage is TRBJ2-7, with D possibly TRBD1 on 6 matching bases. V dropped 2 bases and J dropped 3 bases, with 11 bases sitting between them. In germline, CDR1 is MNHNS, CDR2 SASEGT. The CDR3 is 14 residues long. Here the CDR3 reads CASSERWDNYEQYF. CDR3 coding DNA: TGTGCCAGCAGTGAACGGTGGGACAACTACGAGCAGTACTTC.